These 5 T cell receptor beta chains originate from one sample sequenced in a study of graft-versus-host responses after intestinal transplantation. For these TCRs, the target antigens are not known. Profiling relied on immunoSEQ multiplex PCR, and the TCRdb table lists in-frame clones only, not all of them. The repertoire has about 120,000 clones, approximately 95% of them found once; the top ten carry 2.5% to 3.5%. Sample: unstimulated CD8+ T cells sorted from spleen or lymph node cells, taken before intestinal transplant. The source is a human donor who received an intestinal transplant.

Comments on this clone: One end of the junction fails to match germline, which may point to a read error. The V and J genes are TRBV7-7 and TRBJ2-1, with TRBD1 identical over 8 bases. The V gene's germline CDR1 is SSHAT and CDR2 FNYEAQ (reference sequence). The CDR3 contains 13 residues. The CDR3 DNA reads as TGTGCTAGCAGCTTAGCACAGGGGGATGAGCAGTTCTTC. Protein product: CASSLAQGDEQFF.

The genes are TRBV5-5 and TRBJ1-4, with TRBD1 matching 9 bases. The CDR3 has 14 residues. The germline gives CDR1 SGHKS, CDR2 YYEKEE (reference sequence). V shed 0 bases and J 6 bases; nucleotides not matched to a gene: 0. DNA of the CDR3: TGTGCCAGCAGCTTGGGGACAGGGGATGAAAAACTGTTTTTT. Its translation: CASSLGTGDEKLFF.

This chain's CDR3 is CAWSTTGTEAFF. The DNA for the CDR3 is TGTGCCTGGAGTACTACGGGCACTGAAGCTTTCTTT. V usage is TRBV30 and J usage is TRBJ1-1; unclear D gene. The CDR3 extends over 12 amino acids. V was trimmed by 2 bases and J by 4 bases, leaving 8 bases between them. From germline, CDR1 is GTSNPN and CDR2 SVGIG (reference sequence).

The chain links TRBV19 to TRBJ2-5; D remains ambiguous. The CDR3 extends over 14 amino acids. Germline V gene data show CDR1 as LNHDA and CDR2 as SQIVND (reference sequence). V lost 1 base and J 1 base, leaving 7 bases between the germline ends. This chain's CDR3 is CASSIGALQETQYF. The CDR3, as DNA: TGTGCCAGTAGTATAGGGGCACTCCAAGAGACCCAGTACTTC.

The chain employs TRBV7-8 and TRBJ2-7; 14 bases align to TRBD2. The germline gives CDR1 SGHVS, CDR2 FQNEAQ. The junction had 4 bases not matched to a gene; V was cut back by 5 bases and J by 4 bases. The CDR3 runs to 15 residues. Here the CDR3 DNA reads TGTGCCAGCAGCCCGGGGACTAGCGGGAGTTACGAGCAGTACTTC. This translates into CASSPGTSGSYEQYF.